This record concerns one T cell receptor beta chain sequence. Its specificity is not known. This sample is drawn from a study of CD8 T cells in Susac syndrome. Study-level findings and limits: It was acknowledged by the study that relatively few individuals were included in its TCR sequencing and HLA analysis.

Random hexamers served to reverse transcribe roughly 0.5 to 1 ug RNA. Amplification of TCR beta CDR3 was carried out by immunoSEQ multiplex PCR, which covered 54 Vbeta and 13 Jbeta segments. In TCRdb, the immunoSEQ multiplex PCR reads were re-called with MiXCR into one record per CDR3 protein. This sample carries about 210,000 distinct CDR3 sequences, approximately 95% of them seen once, and the ten largest clones take about 0.088%. Germline V gene sequence: CDR1 SGDLS, CDR2 YYNGEE. J lost 6 bases, V lost 4 bases, and 11 bases had no gene match. This CDR3 is built from 16 residues. TCR beta sequencing was performed on blood CD8+ and CD4+ T cells. The multiple sclerosis controls were treatment-naive patients with relapsing-remitting disease that was stable or active.

What was sequenced was CD4+ T cells from PBMCs. The clonotype was recovered from a human donor with multiple sclerosis. The chain links TRBV9 to TRBJ2-5; the match to TRBD1 covers 11 bases. Written as DNA, the CDR3 is TGTGCCAGCAGCACAAGCCGGACAGGGGGCTGGCAGACCCAGTACTTC. Translation: CASSTSRTGGWQTQYF. The full variable domain, rest sourced from reference TRBV9 and TRBJ2-5, is DSGVTQTPKHLITATGQRVTLRCSPRSGDLSVYWYQQSLDQGLQFLIQYYNGEERAKGNILERFSAQQFPDLHSELNLSSLELGDSALYFCASSTSRTGGWQTQYFGPGTRLLVL.